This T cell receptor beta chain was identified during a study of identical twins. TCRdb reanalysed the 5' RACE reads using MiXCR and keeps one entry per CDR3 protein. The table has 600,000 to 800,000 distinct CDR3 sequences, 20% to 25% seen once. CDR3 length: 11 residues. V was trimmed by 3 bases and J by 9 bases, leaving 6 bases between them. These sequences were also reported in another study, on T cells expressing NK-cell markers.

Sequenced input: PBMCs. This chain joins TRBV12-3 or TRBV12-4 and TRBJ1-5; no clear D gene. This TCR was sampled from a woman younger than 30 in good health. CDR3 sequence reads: CASSFEGPQHF. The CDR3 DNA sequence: TGTGCCAGCAGTTTCGAGGGGCCCCAGCATTTT.